A selection of T cell receptor beta chains follows, all from one sample in a study of technical replicates of blood from a handful of donors. This table comes from immunoSEQ multiplex PCR, and its TCRdb copy is limited to in-frame clones, with some not included. The table has more than 90,000 clones, around 95% seen once. The sequenced sample consisted of T cells isolated from PBMCs. Every receptor here comes from a human donor in good health. Both conserved end residues are part of each CDR3. The D gene is left open where the match is weak. Some rows have no size entry. The others give once, few or many, or a class for an expanded clone.

len: 15; v_gene: TRBV4-1; j_gene: TRBJ1-5; abundance: -; d_gene: TRBD1; CDR3nt: TGCGCCAGCAGCCAAGATGGGACAGGGGATCAGCCCCAGCATTTT; CDR3aa: CASSQDGTGDQPQHF
len: 17; v_gene: TRBV30; j_gene: TRBJ1-5; abundance: -; d_gene: -; CDR3nt: TGTGCCTGGAGCGCCCCCCCGGACGCGGGCGAGGGTCAGCCCCAGCATTTT; CDR3aa: CAWSAPPDAGEGQPQHF
len: 14; v_gene: TRBV7-2; j_gene: TRBJ1-2; abundance: -; d_gene: TRBD1; CDR3nt: TGTGCCAGCAGCTTAGAGACAGGGGGGTATGGCTACACCTTC; CDR3aa: CASSLETGGYGYTF
len: 11; v_gene: TRBV20-1; j_gene: TRBJ1-2; abundance: -; d_gene: -; CDR3nt: TGCAGTGCTCCTGTTGACTATGGCTACACCTTC; CDR3aa: CSAPVDYGYTF
len: 14; v_gene: TRBV19; j_gene: TRBJ1-4; abundance: -; d_gene: -; CDR3nt: TGTGCCAGTAGTATCCCCGGGGGGCATGAAAAACTGTTTTTT; CDR3aa: CASSIPGGHEKLFF
len: 16; v_gene: TRBV4-2; j_gene: TRBJ2-2; abundance: -; d_gene: TRBD2; CDR3nt: TGTGCCAGCAGCTCCGGACTAGCGGGAGTCACCGGGGAGCTGTTTTTT; CDR3aa: CASSSGLAGVTGELFF
len: 14; v_gene: TRBV28; j_gene: TRBJ1-5; abundance: once; d_gene: TRBD1; CDR3nt: TGTGCCAGCACGATCCAGGGGGCTCTTCAGCCCCAGCATTTT; CDR3aa: CASTIQGALQPQHF
len: 14; v_gene: TRBV10-2; j_gene: TRBJ2-3; abundance: -; d_gene: -; CDR3nt: TGCGCCAGCAGTTCCCCACACAGGGTGTTGACGCAGTATTTT; CDR3aa: CASSSPHRVLTQYF
len: 15; v_gene: TRBV7-2; j_gene: TRBJ1-2; abundance: -; d_gene: TRBD1; CDR3nt: TGTGCCAGCAGCTTAGGGACAGGGGGCTACTATGGCTACACCTTC; CDR3aa: CASSLGTGGYYGYTF
len: 15; v_gene: TRBV11-3; j_gene: TRBJ2-1; abundance: -; d_gene: TRBD1; CDR3nt: TGTGCCAGCAGCTCCCGGGACAGGGGGAGGGATGAGCAGTTCTTC; CDR3aa: CASSSRDRGRDEQFF
len: 13; v_gene: TRBV19; j_gene: TRBJ2-7; abundance: -; d_gene: -; CDR3nt: TGTGCCAGTAGTTCTCACAGGGACGACGAGCAGTACTTC; CDR3aa: CASSSHRDDEQYF
len: 16; v_gene: TRBV7-8; j_gene: TRBJ2-7; abundance: -; d_gene: TRBD1; CDR3nt: TGTGCCAGCAGCTTAGAAAGAACAGGGGGCTTTTACGAGCAGTACTTC; CDR3aa: CASSLERTGGFYEQYF
len: 16; v_gene: TRBV2; j_gene: TRBJ2-5; abundance: -; d_gene: -; CDR3nt: TGTGCCAGCAGTGAAGGGGGCGGAATAAATCAAGAGACCCAGTACTTC; CDR3aa: CASSEGGGINQETQYF
len: 14; v_gene: TRBV7-6; j_gene: TRBJ2-7; abundance: once; d_gene: -; CDR3nt: TGTGCCAGCAGCCCTGAGACAGGCCACTACGAGCAGTACTTC; CDR3aa: CASSPETGHYEQYF
len: 15; v_gene: TRBV6-1; j_gene: TRBJ1-5; abundance: -; d_gene: -; CDR3nt: TGTGCCAGCAGTGAATTCAGGGGATCCAATCAGCCCCAGCATTTT; CDR3aa: CASSEFRGSNQPQHF
len: 13; v_gene: TRBV7-2; j_gene: TRBJ2-7; abundance: -; d_gene: TRBD2; CDR3nt: TGTGCCAGCAGCTCGGGGGGAGCCTACGAGCAGTACTTC; CDR3aa: CASSSGGAYEQYF
len: 17; v_gene: TRBV5-4; j_gene: TRBJ2-7; abundance: -; d_gene: TRBD2; CDR3nt: TGTGCCAGCAGCTTTTCCGCGTCTAGCGGGCCGCTGTACGAGCAGTACTTC; CDR3aa: CASSFSASSGPLYEQYF
len: 14; v_gene: TRBV27; j_gene: TRBJ2-3; abundance: -; d_gene: -; CDR3nt: TGTGCCAGCAGTCCGAATACAGGGACAGATACGCAGTATTTT; CDR3aa: CASSPNTGTDTQYF
len: 14; v_gene: TRBV28; j_gene: TRBJ2-7; abundance: -; d_gene: -; CDR3nt: TGTGCCAGCAGGGAAAGGACAGTGTCCTACGAGCAGTACTTC; CDR3aa: CASRERTVSYEQYF
len: 13; v_gene: TRBV28; j_gene: TRBJ1-1; abundance: once; d_gene: -; CDR3nt: TGTGCCAGCAGTTACCGGACAGCCCAGAAAGCTTTCTTT; CDR3aa: CASSYRTAQKAFF
len: 11; v_gene: TRBV5-1; j_gene: TRBJ1-4; abundance: -; d_gene: -; CDR3nt: TGCGCCAGCAGGAGAGGTGAAAAACTGTTTTTT; CDR3aa: CASRRGEKLFF
len: 12; v_gene: TRBV19; j_gene: TRBJ2-7; abundance: -; d_gene: TRBD1; CDR3nt: TGTGCCAGTCGGGACAGCCTCTACGAGCAGTACTTC; CDR3aa: CASRDSLYEQYF
len: 13; v_gene: TRBV5-5; j_gene: TRBJ2-7; abundance: -; d_gene: -; CDR3nt: TGTGCCAGCAGCGGCAGGGAAAACTACGAGCAGTACTTC; CDR3aa: CASSGRENYEQYF
len: 15; v_gene: TRBV5-1; j_gene: TRBJ1-5; abundance: -; d_gene: TRBD1; CDR3nt: TGCGCCAGCAGCTTGGATGGGGACAGGGGACAGCCCCAGCATTTT; CDR3aa: CASSLDGDRGQPQHF